This T cell receptor beta chain derives from a study of blood T cell repertoires in COVID-19. CDR1 is SGHNT, CDR2 YYREEE, per germline (reference sequence). Trimming removed 2 bases from V and 8 bases from J, with 10 bases in between. There are 13 residues in the CDR3. Assay: immunoSEQ multiplex PCR; the TCRdb copy retains only in-frame clones and omits some. This table has 140,000 to 150,000 clones, roughly 86% appearing once. J is TRBJ1-4 and V is TRBV5-4; D might be TRBD1 (6 bases). Sequenced material: peripheral blood. The TCR comes from a woman aged 45-59 years with acute or convalescent COVID-19. CDR3 protein: CASSFPGVEKLFF. In DNA, the CDR3 is TGTGCCAGCAGCTTCCCAGGGGTCGAAAAACTGTTTTTT.